The rows below give T cell receptor beta chains drawn from one sample of a study of T cell changes during pregnancy in multiple sclerosis. Produced via immunoSEQ multiplex PCR; TCRdb's table is partial and in-frame only. This sample has around 100,000 clones, with 80% to 95% found just once. The specimen was peripheral blood, collected in the third trimester of pregnancy. These receptors were collected from a female donor with multiple sclerosis, enrolled in a pregnancy study. Both conserved end residues are part of each CDR3. Only part of the rows carry a size: once, few, many, or a class if the clone is expanded.

v_gene: TRBV27; abundance: .; j_gene: TRBJ2-5; CDR3aa: CASSKPGLAGEETQYF
v_gene: TRBV28; abundance: .; j_gene: TRBJ2-3; CDR3aa: CASSSPSTDTQYF
v_gene: TRBV7-3; abundance: .; j_gene: TRBJ2-7; CDR3aa: CASSYTGTSSEQYF
v_gene: TRBV28; abundance: .; j_gene: TRBJ1-4; CDR3aa: CASSLTAVEKLFF
v_gene: TRBV2; abundance: .; j_gene: TRBJ2-1; CDR3aa: CASSGELAGRNEQFF
v_gene: TRBV15; abundance: once; j_gene: TRBJ1-5; CDR3aa: CATSRDYGRDQPQHF
v_gene: TRBV6-1; abundance: .; j_gene: TRBJ1-1; CDR3aa: CASSEDSRRAFF
v_gene: TRBV14; abundance: .; j_gene: TRBJ2-1; CDR3aa: CASSLAGVSSYNEQFF
v_gene: TRBV10-3; abundance: .; j_gene: TRBJ2-2; CDR3aa: CAISEYGTSAPDTGELFF
v_gene: TRBV29-1; abundance: .; j_gene: TRBJ2-3; CDR3aa: CSVLQQVSRSTDTQYF
v_gene: TRBV7-8; abundance: few; j_gene: TRBJ1-6; CDR3aa: CASSPRVTLASPLHF
v_gene: TRBV10-3; abundance: .; j_gene: TRBJ1-2; CDR3aa: CAISESTGDPTLNYGYTF
v_gene: TRBV5-1; abundance: .; j_gene: TRBJ2-5; CDR3aa: CASSFEIQETQYF
v_gene: TRBV5-1; abundance: .; j_gene: TRBJ1-2; CDR3aa: CASSLDSVRTYGYTF
v_gene: TRBV4-1; abundance: .; j_gene: TRBJ1-4; CDR3aa: CASSRGQPRGEKLFF
v_gene: TRBV5-1; abundance: .; j_gene: TRBJ2-3; CDR3aa: CASNPPLTDTQYF
v_gene: TRBV25-1; abundance: .; j_gene: TRBJ1-2; CDR3aa: CASSEATGKSDYGYTF
v_gene: TRBV7-8; abundance: .; j_gene: TRBJ1-1; CDR3aa: CASSHSDSKWTEAFF
v_gene: TRBV11-2; abundance: .; j_gene: TRBJ1-1; CDR3aa: CASSLSRQTEAFF
v_gene: TRBV14; abundance: .; j_gene: TRBJ2-2; CDR3aa: CASSHRGRTGELFF
v_gene: TRBV15; abundance: .; j_gene: TRBJ1-2; CDR3aa: CATSLPRGQSTF
v_gene: TRBV2; abundance: .; j_gene: TRBJ2-5; CDR3aa: CASKETSDWTGTQYF
v_gene: TRBV19; abundance: .; j_gene: TRBJ2-5; CDR3aa: CASRGTGGLETQYF
v_gene: TRBV4-2; abundance: .; j_gene: TRBJ1-2; CDR3aa: CASSQDRSFDGYTF
v_gene: TRBV28; abundance: .; j_gene: TRBJ2-7; CDR3aa: CASSLLLSALEQYF
v_gene: TRBV28; abundance: .; j_gene: TRBJ1-5; CDR3aa: CASSWDRGVNQPQHF
v_gene: TRBV19; abundance: few; j_gene: TRBJ2-7; CDR3aa: CAWDNLYEQYF
v_gene: TRBV5-1; abundance: .; j_gene: TRBJ2-2; CDR3aa: CASSNLAGNPFF
v_gene: TRBV7-9; abundance: .; j_gene: TRBJ2-5; CDR3aa: CASSPIPGGFRETQYF
v_gene: TRBV6-1; abundance: .; j_gene: TRBJ1-4; CDR3aa: CASSEALGTDEKLFF
v_gene: TRBV5-5; abundance: .; j_gene: TRBJ2-1; CDR3aa: CASSTRGQGAYNEQFF
v_gene: TRBV15; abundance: .; j_gene: TRBJ1-5; CDR3aa: CATSRGFGGNQPQHF
v_gene: TRBV7-9; abundance: .; j_gene: TRBJ2-7; CDR3aa: CASSLLPDSYEQYF
v_gene: TRBV28; abundance: .; j_gene: TRBJ1-5; CDR3aa: CASTPGEGGNQPQHF
v_gene: TRBV9; abundance: .; j_gene: TRBJ1-5; CDR3aa: CASSLRGAGREPQHF
v_gene: TRBV5-1; abundance: .; j_gene: TRBJ1-1; CDR3aa: CASSLGSGEDLYFF
v_gene: TRBV7-8; abundance: .; j_gene: TRBJ2-1; CDR3aa: CASSDERERYNEQFF
v_gene: TRBV29-1; abundance: .; j_gene: TRBJ2-5; CDR3aa: CSVSPGETQYF
v_gene: TRBV6-1; abundance: .; j_gene: TRBJ2-5; CDR3aa: CASRRGRGGRETQYF
v_gene: TRBV27; abundance: .; j_gene: TRBJ2-6; CDR3aa: CASSQHRSGANVLTF
v_gene: TRBV5-4; abundance: .; j_gene: TRBJ1-2; CDR3aa: CASSYPGLTLGYGYTF
v_gene: TRBV11-2; abundance: .; j_gene: TRBJ2-6; CDR3aa: CASSPGTGPGANVLTF
v_gene: TRBV11-2; abundance: .; j_gene: TRBJ1-1; CDR3aa: CASSFSPGTPTEAFF
v_gene: TRBV7-6; abundance: .; j_gene: TRBJ2-6; CDR3aa: CASSLRLGGANVLTF
v_gene: TRBV11-2; abundance: .; j_gene: TRBJ1-1; CDR3aa: CASSLDRHRGTEAFF
v_gene: TRBV7-2; abundance: .; j_gene: TRBJ2-7; CDR3aa: CASTPTGLGLTYEQYF
v_gene: TRBV27; abundance: .; j_gene: TRBJ1-1; CDR3aa: CASISQGAGTEAFF